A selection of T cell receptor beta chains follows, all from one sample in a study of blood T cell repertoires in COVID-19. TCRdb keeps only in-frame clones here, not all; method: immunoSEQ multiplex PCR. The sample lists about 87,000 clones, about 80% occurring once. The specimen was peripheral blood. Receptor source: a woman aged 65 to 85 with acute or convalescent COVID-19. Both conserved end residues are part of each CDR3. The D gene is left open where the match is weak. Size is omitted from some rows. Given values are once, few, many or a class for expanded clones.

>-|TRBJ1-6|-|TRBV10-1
CASSEQGSSPLHF
TGCGCCAGCAGTGAGCAGGGTAGTTCACCCCTCCACTTT
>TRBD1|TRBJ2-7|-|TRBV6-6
CASSYSKQGELYEQYF
TGTGCCAGCAGTTACTCGAAACAGGGGGAGCTATACGAGCAGTACTTC
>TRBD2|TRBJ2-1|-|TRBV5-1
CASSGIAGGTSNNEQFF
TGCGCCAGCAGCGGGATAGCGGGGGGAACCTCCAACAATGAGCAGTTCTTC
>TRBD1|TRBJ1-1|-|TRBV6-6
CASSPGQTNTEAFF
TGTGCCAGCAGCCCGGGACAGACGAACACTGAAGCTTTCTTT
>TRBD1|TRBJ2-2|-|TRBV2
CASQDRMGTGELFF
TGTGCCAGCCAGGACAGGATGGGCACCGGGGAGCTGTTTTTT
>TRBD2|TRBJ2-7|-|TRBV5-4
CASSWKLAGVSYEQYF
TGTGCCAGCAGCTGGAAACTAGCGGGTGTCTCCTACGAGCAGTACTTC
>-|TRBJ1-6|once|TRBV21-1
CASSIGQLSPLHF
TGTGCCAGCAGCATTGGACAGTTGTCACCCCTCCACTTT
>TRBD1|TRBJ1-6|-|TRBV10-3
CAIKKGTGVSSPLHF
TGTGCCATCAAAAAAGGGACAGGGGTTAGTTCACCCCTCCACTTT
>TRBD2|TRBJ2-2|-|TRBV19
CASSTAGGYTGELFF
TGTGCCAGTAGTACAGCGGGGGGTTATACCGGGGAGCTGTTTTTT
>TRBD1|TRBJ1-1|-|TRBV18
CASSPGTGRYTEAFF
TGTGCCAGCTCACCTGGGACAGGGAGATACACTGAAGCTTTCTTT
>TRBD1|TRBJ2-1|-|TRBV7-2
CASIIGTGYNEQFF
TGTGCCAGCATCATTGGGACAGGTTACAATGAGCAGTTCTTC
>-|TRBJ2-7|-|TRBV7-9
CASSTWSTGPYEQYF
TGTGCCAGCAGCACCTGGTCGACAGGACCCTACGAGCAGTACTTC
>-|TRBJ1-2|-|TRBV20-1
CSADSSAGYTF
TGCAGTGCAGACAGTTCGGCTGGCTACACCTTC
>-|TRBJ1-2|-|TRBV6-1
CASSEPPSYGYTF
TGTGCCAGCAGTGAGCCCCCGAGCTATGGCTACACCTTC
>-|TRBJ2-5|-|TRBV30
CACSRGAGETQYF
TGTGCCTGTTCCCGTGGGGCAGGGGAGACCCAGTACTTC
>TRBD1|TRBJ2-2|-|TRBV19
CASSRGTGFTGELFF
TGTGCCAGTAGTAGAGGGACAGGGTTCACCGGGGAGCTGTTTTTT
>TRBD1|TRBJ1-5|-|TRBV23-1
CASFLGTGDISNQPQHF
TGCGCCAGCTTCCTCGGGACAGGGGACATTAGCAATCAGCCCCAGCATTTT
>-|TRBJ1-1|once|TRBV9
CASSVDGGVNTEAFF
TGTGCCAGCAGCGTAGATGGAGGGGTGAACACTGAAGCTTTCTTT
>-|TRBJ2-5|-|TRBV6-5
CASSPPGVPETQYF
TGTGCCAGCAGTCCCCCGGGGGTCCCTGAGACCCAGTACTTC
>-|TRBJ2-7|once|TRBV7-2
CASSPGYVQYF
TGTGCCAGCAGCCCAGGTTACGTGCAGTACTTC
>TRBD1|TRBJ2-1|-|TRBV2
CASRGDSIYNEQFF
TGTGCCAGCAGGGGGGACAGCATATACAATGAGCAGTTCTTC
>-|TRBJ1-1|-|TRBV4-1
CASSQTGGPGTEAFF
TGCGCCAGCAGCCAAACGGGGGGTCCGGGCACTGAAGCTTTCTTT